This T cell receptor beta chain was identified in a study of T cells in Graves' hyperthyroidism and ophthalmopathy (dated by TCRdb to the late 2010s). At the level of the whole study: Peripheral blood samples were taken at initial diagnosis, before any treatment was given. The approximately 100 discovery patients were randomly split 7:3 into training and test sets. The paper reports TCR Vbeta CDR3 sequencing of over 120 peripheral blood samples: 43 ophthalmopathy, fewer than 80 hyperthyroidism and approximately 17 progressor patients. To identify distinguishing TCR V-J signatures, a discovery cohort of some 99 patients was used, comprising 40 to 45 with Graves' ophthalmopathy and 57 with stable Graves' hyperthyroidism. The study also compared thyroid tissue and blood T-cell repertoires from over 5 Graves' hyperthyroidism patients. After sampling, hyperthyroidism patients received methimazole starting at 30 mg daily, and ophthalmopathy patients received high-dose intravenous methylprednisolone. Whether ophthalmopathy could be predicted prospectively was tested in an independent validation cohort made up of roughly 19 hyperthyroidism patients plus 17 patients who later progressed to ophthalmopathy.

The TCR beta CDR3 regions were amplified from RNA transcripts. The TCR CDR3 was subjected to a first round of RT-PCR using the HTBI primer set and the Qiagen OneStep RT-PCR kit. Libraries were constructed in a second round of multiplex PCR, after which size selection and purification were performed. The libraries were sequenced on an Illumina HiSeq2000 using paired-end 100 bp reads. In the authors' own workflow: SOAPnuke was used to process the raw data, removing reads that contained adapters or uncalled bases, had a mean Phred below 15, or lacked an exact match to the constant primer or identifier. High-quality paired reads were merged using COPE v1.2.5, and each unique nucleotide sequence was defined as a clonotype. Clonotypes were aligned to IMGT TRBV, TRBD and TRBJ reference segments using MiTCR v1.1. Analysis was restricted to V-J combinations with a frequency above 0.0001, which covered roughly 99% of repertoires. The TCS score was defined as the ratio of F50 (clonal expansion) to E x V (chaos), calculated using BLOSUM62-based TCRdist between CDR3 peptides within each V-J. Welch's t-statistics and random forest reduced some 510 V-J features to around 14, which were used in a naive Bayes classifier (R e1071). The raw public data were reprocessed by TCRdb itself: fastp quality trimming at Q25, MiXCR clonotype calling, in-frame beta chains only. A single entry per CDR3 protein holds the most common genes and DNA from its merged rows. These V and J calls are TCRdb output, not the study's own analysis. This sample is represented by 450,000 to 650,000 distinct CDR3 sequences; around 21% of them were singletons. Around a quarter of the sample is in the top ten clones.

This clonotype was observed many times. Its antigen remains unidentified. No per-base quality is available; no much larger clone lies one base away. General study outcomes and caveats: Most expanded thyroid clonotypes (frequency above 0.001) were also found in blood, which suggests that blood repertoires may mirror thyroid immune responses. In validation, the model predicted progression to ophthalmopathy a median of roughly 6.2 months before onset, with over 60% sensitivity and roughly 79% specificity. Ophthalmopathy was separated from stable hyperthyroidism by a 13 V-J signature model, with 85% to 90% sensitivity and approximately 84% specificity obtained in cross-validation and 80%/75% obtained in testing. No statistical method was used to fix the sample size in advance, and group allocation was not hidden from the investigators.

Germline trimming amounts to 4 bases on V and 5 bases on J, with 5 as the count of junction bases outside the gene matches. Its CDR3 holds 14 amino acids, cysteine through phenylalanine. CDR3 DNA is the only sequence kept; it has 42 bases, read in frame from the first base. From a lookup of the germline V gene, CDR1 and CDR2 are MDHEN and SYDVKM. A patient counted as having stable Graves' hyperthyroidism if no progression to ophthalmopathy occurred over 18 months of follow-up. The hyperthyroidism patients were between 18 and 65 years old and newly diagnosed, with a disease duration of less than 2 months. Any patient with an uncontrolled infection, another autoimmune disease, pregnancy or lactation was excluded. Clinical symptoms, serum thyroxine and TRAb, thyroid ultrasound, and orbital computed tomography formed the basis for the diagnoses. Ficoll-Paque density gradient centrifugation was used to isolate PBMCs from about 10 ml of fresh peripheral blood. Total RNA was extracted using Trizol reagent, and RNA quality was assessed on an Agilent 2100 Bioanalyzer.

In this chain, TRBV28 is recombined with TRBJ1-5, and TRBD1 aligns with 7 junction nucleotides. This TCR came from a man aged 18 to 35 with Graves' hyperthyroidism. Sequencing used blood. The CDR3 here reads CASSSPGGDQPQHF. The DNA reads as follows: TGTGCCAGCAGTTCTCCAGGGGGGGATCAGCCCCAGCATTTT.